This T cell receptor beta chain was recorded in a study of metastatic and nonmetastatic thyroid tumors. Points on this clone: Its antigen is not known.

The study's findings and limits: Relative to benign nodules, malignant thyroid tumors were reportedly characterized by significantly elevated TCR beta diversity in blood and tumor.

The germline CDR1 and CDR2 sequences are SGHAT and FQDESV (reference sequence). The CDR3 runs to 14 residues. The junction had 6 bases not matched to a gene; V was cut back by 4 bases and J by 3 bases. Patients were all untreated before their thyroid surgery. Per the authors' pipeline: In papillary thyroid cancer, a distant-metastasis classifier was built using CDR3 differences across clinicopathological groups. Via MiXCR, TCRdb re-called the PCR reads. For this entry, the V and J calls and clone size follow TCRdb and not the study's own pipeline. Of tens of thousands of clones listed, about 16% are singletons.

The sequenced material came from blood. This sequence joins TRBV11-1 and TRBJ2-7; TRBD2 aligns across 7 bases. This clonotype originated in a male donor with papillary thyroid cancer or a benign thyroid nodule (not recorded which). Some clones in this sample may be carry-over from other donors' samples. The CDR3 loop reads CASSSPIAGYEQYF. The CDR3 DNA reads TGTGCCAGCAGCTCCCCTATAGCGGGCTACGAGCAGTACTTC.